The 24 T cell receptor beta chains below all came from one sample that was sequenced in a study of control samples from healthy donors and cancer patients. Assay: immunoSEQ multiplex PCR; the TCRdb copy retains only in-frame clones and omits some. Of under 100,000 clones listed, about 87% are singletons. The source material was blood. The origin of the receptors is a woman in her seventies in good health.

This chain joins TRBV2 and TRBJ2-1; 9 bases line up with TRBD1. The CDR3 consists of 15 residues. From germline, CDR1 is SNHLY and CDR2 FYNNEI. Unmatched junction bases numbered 10, after V lost 7 bases and J lost 6 bases. The CDR3 DNA sequence: TGTGCCAGCATTAAAGACAGGGGGGGATCCAATGAGCAGTTCTTC. Translation gives CASIKDRGGSNEQFF.

The chain is built from TRBV30 and TRBJ1-1, with D possibly matching TRBD1 (6 bases). The germline V and J ends were trimmed by 4 bases and 5 bases, with 14 bases remaining between them. Germline V lookup: CDR1 GTSNPN, CDR2 SVGIG (reference sequence). The CDR3 is 13 amino acids. The CDR3 DNA follows: TGTGCCTGGACCCTAGGGGGGGGAACTGAAGCTTTCTTT. Translation: CAWTLGGGTEAFF.

This chain connects TRBV6-4 to TRBJ2-2, with TRBD1 matching over 8 bases. This CDR3 is 16 amino acids long. The germline CDR1 and CDR2 sequences are MRHNA and SNTAGT. Germline trimming cut 2 bases from V and 4 bases from J; bases unmatched to any gene: 6. CDR3 in amino acids: CASSDQGARGTGELFF. CDR3 coding DNA: TGTGCCAGCAGTGACCAGGGGGCGCGAGGCACCGGGGAGCTGTTTTTT.

This rearrangement joins TRBV3-1 (or the pseudogene TRBV3-2) to TRBJ2-6, with 10 bases that match TRBD1. The germline CDR1 and CDR2 sequences are LGHDT and YNNKEL (reference sequence). The CDR3 extends over 16 amino acids. The J segment lost 3 bases and the V segment lost 4 bases, leaving 3 bases of the junction unmatched. This CDR3 is CASSRQGANGANVLTF. The CDR3 DNA reads TGTGCCAGCAGCCGACAGGGGGCGAATGGGGCCAACGTCCTGACTTTC.

The V and J genes are TRBV7-9 and TRBJ1-1; tentative D call: TRBD1 (5 bases). Germline V lookup: CDR1 SEHNR, CDR2 FQNEAQ (reference sequence). Trimming stripped 4 bases from V and 0 bases from J, with 12 bases between. This CDR3 has 15 residues. CDR3 coding DNA: TGTGCCAGCAGCTCTCAGGGAGGGGTGAACACTGAAGCTTTCTTT. Protein product: CASSSQGGVNTEAFF. The full variable domain, with the rest looked up from reference TRBV7-9 and TRBJ1-1, is DTGVSQNPRHKITKRGQNVTFRCDPISEHNRLYWYRQTLGQGPEFLTYFQNEAQLEKSRLLSDRFSAERPKGSFSTLEIQRTEQGDSAMYLCASSSQGGVNTEAFFGQGTRLTVV.

The chain recombines TRBV30 with TRBJ2-2; 8 nucleotides match TRBD1. The CDR3 is 15 amino acids. The V segment lost 4 bases and the J segment 1 base; nucleotides outside the gene matches: 5. The germline gives CDR1 GTSNPN, CDR2 SVGIG (reference sequence). CDR3 sequence reads: CAWKPGTGNTGELFF. CDR3 coding DNA: TGTGCCTGGAAACCCGGGACAGGGAACACCGGGGAGCTGTTTTTT.

Regarding this clone: The same CDR3 also results from other DNA sequences found in this sample. The genes are TRBV7-2 and TRBJ2-5; D perhaps matches TRBD2 (7 bases). CDR3 length: 15 residues. Trimming removed 1 base at V and 5 bases at J, with 14 bases between. Germline CDR1 SGHTA, CDR2 FQGNSA. The CDR3, as DNA: TGTGCCAGCAGCTTAGGGTCGGGGGGCCAGGAGACCCAGTACTTC. It encodes CASSLGSGGQETQYF.

The V gene is TRBV3-1 (or the pseudogene TRBV3-2), the J gene TRBJ2-2; no reliable D call. Germline V lookup: CDR1 LGHDT, CDR2 YNNKEL (reference sequence). The CDR3 length is 14 residues. Trimming took 6 bases from V and 2 from J, leaving 10 bases between them. Here the CDR3 reads CASRYTGNTGELFF. The CDR3 nucleotides read TGTGCCAGCAGGTACACTGGTAACACCGGGGAGCTGTTTTTT.

V and J are TRBV7-2 and TRBJ2-3; no clear D gene. The germline V gene encodes CDR1 SGHTA and CDR2 FQGNSA. The CDR3 runs 14 residues. V lost 3 bases to trimming and J lost 9 bases, with 16 bases between them. As DNA, the CDR3 is TGTGCCAGCAGCTTCCTTGGACCCCAAGACACGCAGTATTTT. This gives the protein CASSFLGPQDTQYF.

The chain uses TRBV7-2 and TRBJ1-2; D gene ambiguous. Looked up from germline, CDR1 is SGHTA and CDR2 is FQGNSA. The CDR3 extends over 14 amino acids. Trimming removed 5 bases at V and 0 bases at J, with 10 bases between. CDR3 sequence (DNA): TGTGCCAGCAGCCTTACAGAAGCTAACTATGGCTACACCTTC. Translating it yields CASSLTEANYGYTF.

J is TRBJ1-5 and V is TRBV4-3; 9 bases fit TRBD1. Germline lookup yields CDR1 LGHNA and CDR2 YSLEER. V dropped 2 bases and J dropped 0; count of bases not matched to a gene: 14. This CDR3 is built from 20 residues. The CDR3 sequence is CASSQITSGQGRCSNQPQHF. CDR3 in DNA: TGCGCCAGCAGCCAAATAACTTCGGGACAGGGTCGTTGTAGCAATCAGCCCCAGCATTTT.

The V and J genes are TRBV5-1 and TRBJ1-1; 8 bases map to TRBD1. V shed 4 bases, J shed 1 base, and the junction held 3 bases outside the gene matches. Germline CDR1 SGHRS, CDR2 YFSETQ. The CDR3 runs to 14 residues. CDR3 residues: CASSPGTGNTEAFF. As DNA, the CDR3 is TGCGCCAGCAGCCCAGGGACAGGGAACACTGAAGCTTTCTTT.

This chain connects TRBV7-9 to TRBJ2-1; D gene ambiguous. The germline V gene encodes CDR1 SEHNR and CDR2 FQNEAQ (reference sequence). The CDR3 covers 12 residues. V lost 5 bases to trimming and J lost 7 bases, with 9 bases between them. This CDR3 reads CASSRLGNEQFF. Here the CDR3 DNA reads TGTGCCAGCAGCCGTCTAGGAAATGAGCAGTTCTTC.

CDR3 DNA: TGCGCCAGCAGCTTGGCAGGACAGGGGTGGGAGACCCAGTACTTC. This gives the protein CASSLAGQGWETQYF. The chain is built from TRBV5-1 and TRBJ2-5, with 9 bases matching TRBD1. Germline loops: CDR1 SGHRS, CDR2 YFSETQ. The CDR3 has 15 residues. V trimming: 0 bases; J trimming: 5 bases; junction bases outside the gene matches: 5.

This chain uses TRBV5-1 with TRBJ2-1; maybe TRBD2 (6 bases). The V end was cut by 0 bases, the J end by 4 bases, with 17 bases between. The CDR3 extends over 17 amino acids. Looked up from germline, CDR1 is SGHRS and CDR2 is YFSETQ. The CDR3 reads CASSLEWGGTPYNEQFF. CDR3 sequence (DNA): TGCGCCAGCAGCTTGGAATGGGGCGGGACCCCATACAATGAGCAGTTCTTC.

The rearrangement uses TRBV3-1 (or the pseudogene TRBV3-2) and TRBJ2-2; 7 positions match TRBD2. The germline V gene encodes CDR1 LGHDT and CDR2 YNNKEL (reference sequence). The CDR3 is 16 amino acids. With 3 bases clipped from V and 1 base from J, the junction kept 5 bases outside the gene matches. CDR3 loop: CASSQQASGNTGELFF. CDR3 bases: TGTGCCAGCAGCCAGCAGGCTAGCGGGAACACCGGGGAGCTGTTTTTT.

Regarding this clone: The junction departs from germline at one end; a sequencing error may be responsible. The V and J genes are TRBV3-1 (or the pseudogene TRBV3-2) and TRBJ2-5, with TRBD2 identical over 8 bases. This CDR3 region has 15 residues. The germline CDR1 and CDR2 sequences are LGHDT and YNNKEL (reference sequence). The CDR3: CASSQEASGWETQYF. Written as DNA, the CDR3 is TGTGCCAGCAGTCAAGAGGCTAGCGGGTGGGAGACCCAGTACTTC.

The rearrangement joins TRBV3-1 (or the pseudogene TRBV3-2) to TRBJ2-2; TRBD2 is a possible D gene (5 bases). Trimming shortened V by 4 bases and J by 2 bases, and 14 bases separated the two germline ends. The CDR3 runs 16 residues. The V gene's germline CDR1 is LGHDT and CDR2 YNNKEL (reference sequence). The CDR3 region is CASSPRPSRNTGELFF. The CDR3 nucleotides are TGTGCCAGCAGCCCACGCCCTAGCAGAAACACCGGGGAGCTGTTTTTT.

This clone was detected a few times. The J gene is TRBJ1-2, the V gene TRBV5-1, with TRBD1 matching 7 bases. CDR1 is SGHRS and CDR2 is YFSETQ in the germline V gene. V lost 4 bases, J lost 0 bases, and 3 bases stayed unmatched. The CDR3 is 14 amino acids. Here the CDR3 DNA reads TGCGCCAGCAGCCCCGGGACAGCTAACTATGGCTACACCTTC. Protein product: CASSPGTANYGYTF.

The CDR3 region has the DNA TGTGCCAGCAGCACCTCGACAGCAATTAACTCTGGGGCCAACGTCCTGACTTTC. Amino acid sequence: CASSTSTAINSGANVLTF. The chain couples TRBV21-1 to TRBJ2-6; TRBD1, the table's D call, lacks a check against the DNA. TRBV21-1 constitutes a pseudogene. This CDR3 region has 18 residues.

The chain couples TRBV7-9 to TRBJ1-1, with 8 positions matching TRBD1. This CDR3 comprises 17 residues. Germline V gives CDR1 SEHNR, CDR2 FQNEAQ (reference sequence). V lost 2 bases to trimming and J lost 4 bases; unmatched junction nucleotides: 12. This CDR3 is CASSLRDRMTFGTEAFF. The CDR3 DNA follows: TGTGCCAGCAGCTTACGGGACAGGATGACCTTCGGCACTGAAGCTTTCTTT.

This sequence joins TRBV15 and TRBJ1-6, with D hard to call. From germline, CDR1 is LNHNV and CDR2 YYDKDF (reference sequence). V lost 3 bases and J lost 10, with 13 bases in between. This CDR3 comprises 14 residues. As DNA, the CDR3 is TGTGCCACCAGCAGCGCCCACATGGACTCACCCCTCCACTTT. This gives the protein CATSSAHMDSPLHF.

The rearrangement links TRBV12-5 to TRBJ2-2, with D tentatively TRBD1 (6 bases). The CDR3 sequence is 16 residues long. The ends were cut back, 6 bases at V and 3 bases at J, with 17 bases in the middle. The V gene's germline CDR1 is LGHNT and CDR2 FRNRAP. CDR3 region: CASGDSPGQYTGELFF. The CDR3 nucleotides are TGTGCTAGTGGCGATTCGCCGGGACAATACACCGGGGAGCTGTTTTTT. Full variable domain (outside the CDR3, taken from reference TRBV12-5 and TRBJ2-2): DARVTQTPRHKVTEMGQEVTMRCQPILGHNTVFWYRQTMMQGLELLAYFRNRAPLDDSGMPKDRFSAEMPDATLATLKIQPSEPRDSAVYFCASGDSPGQYTGELFFGEGSRLTVL.

This chain joins TRBV6-2 or TRBV6-3 and TRBJ1-2, with unresolved D. There are 17 residues in the CDR3. Germline-derived CDR1 and CDR2 are MNHEY and SVGEGT. Between the trimmed V and J ends, which lost 4 bases and 0 bases, there was a span of 18 bases. DNA of the CDR3: TGTGCCAGCAGTTCAGGCGTTGGAGGAACAGCTAACTATGGCTACACCTTC. The encoded protein is CASSSGVGGTANYGYTF.